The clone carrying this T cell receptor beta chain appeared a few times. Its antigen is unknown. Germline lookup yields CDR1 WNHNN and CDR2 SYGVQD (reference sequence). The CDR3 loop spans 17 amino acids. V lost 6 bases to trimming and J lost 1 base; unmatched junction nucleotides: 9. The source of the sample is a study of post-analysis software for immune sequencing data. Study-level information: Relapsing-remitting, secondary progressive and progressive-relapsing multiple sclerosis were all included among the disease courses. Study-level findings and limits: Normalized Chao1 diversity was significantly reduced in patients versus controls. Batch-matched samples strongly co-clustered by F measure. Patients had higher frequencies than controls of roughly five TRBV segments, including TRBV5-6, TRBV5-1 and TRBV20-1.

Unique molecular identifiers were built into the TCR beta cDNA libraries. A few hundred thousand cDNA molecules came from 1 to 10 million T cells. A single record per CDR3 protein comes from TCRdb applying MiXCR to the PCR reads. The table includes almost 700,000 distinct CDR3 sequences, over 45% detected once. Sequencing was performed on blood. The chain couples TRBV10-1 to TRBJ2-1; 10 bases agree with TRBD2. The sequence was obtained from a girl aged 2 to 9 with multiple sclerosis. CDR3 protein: CASSPLGSGRSYNEQFF. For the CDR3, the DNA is TGCGCCAGCAGCCCCCTGGGTAGCGGGAGGTCCTACAATGAGCAGTTCTTC.